The 12 T cell receptor beta chains in this list originate from one sample, sequenced in a study of T cell repertoires in cytomegalovirus infection. TCRdb ran MiXCR on the reads and lists one entry per CDR3 protein. The sample yields approximately 700,000 distinct CDR3 sequences, 35% seen once. The specimen was PBMCs. These receptor sequences come from a human donor in good health (CMV status not recorded). Some clones in this sample may be carry-over from other donors' samples.

On this clonotype: The CDR3 does not end in the conserved phenylalanine or tryptophan, so this is likely a read error. The CDR3 loop reads CATTGNEQYC. CDR3 in DNA: TGTGCCACCACAGGGAACGAGCAGTACTGC. The rearrangement uses TRBV2 and TRBJ2-7; possibly TRBD1 for D (6 bases). V lost 10 bases and J lost 5, with 9 bases in between. Germline values: CDR1 SNHLY, CDR2 FYNNEI. The CDR3 runs to 10 residues.

The chain combines TRBV12-3 or TRBV12-4 with TRBJ2-3, with D tentatively TRBD2 (7 bases). The CDR3 has 15 amino acids. The V end lost 9 bases, the J end lost 2 bases, and 18 bases lay between the germline ends. The CDR3 loop is CASQAWGGLTDTQYF. The CDR3 nucleotides are TGTGCCAGTCAAGCCTGGGGGGGGCTCACAGATACGCAGTATTTT.

This clonotype was seen a single time. The chain has TRBV7-6 and TRBJ2-7; D gene ambiguous. The CDR3 consists of 14 residues. Germline CDR1 reads SGHVS; CDR2 reads FNYEAQ. Trimming stripped 5 bases from V and 0 bases from J, with 11 bases between. CDR3 DNA sequence: TGTGCCAGCAGCCCGGCACCCAGCTCCTACGAGCAGTACTTC. It encodes CASSPAPSSYEQYF.

This clonotype showed up just a few times. The rearrangement links TRBV12-3 or TRBV12-4 to TRBJ2-4, with a possible D match to TRBD2 (7 bases). V lost 6 bases, J lost 0 bases, and 12 bases lay in between. This CDR3 is 15 amino acids long. This CDR3 is CASSHGGLAKNIQYF. CDR3 DNA sequence: TGTGCCAGCAGCCACGGGGGGCTAGCCAAAAACATTCAGTACTTC.

In regard to this clonotype: A single base separates this from a much larger clone, so it may be a read error. The J gene is TRBJ1-5, the V gene TRBV28, with D possibly being TRBD1 (6 bases). CDR3 size: 14 residues. Per germline, CDR1 MDHEN and CDR2 SYDVKM. CDR3 coding DNA: TGTGACAGCAGTACACAGGGAGCGCGGCAGCCCCAGCATTTT. This encodes CDSSTQGARQPQHF. The whole variable domain, filled in from reference TRBV28 and TRBJ1-5, reads DVKVTQSSRYLVKRTGEKVFLECVQDMDHENMFWYRQDPGLGLRLIYFSYDVKMKEKGDIPEGYSVSREKKERFSLILESASTNQTSMYLCDSSTQGARQPQHFGDGTRLSIL.

The rearrangement uses TRBV7-6 and TRBJ1-4; 7 nucleotides match TRBD1. V was pared by 5 bases and J by 5 bases, with 8 bases of the junction left unmatched. This CDR3 comprises 15 residues. CDR1 is SGHVS, CDR2 FNYEAQ, per germline. The CDR3: CASSLWDRLNEKLFF. The CDR3 coding sequence is TGTGCCAGCAGCCTATGGGACAGATTAAATGAAAAACTGTTTTTT.

The chain links TRBV24-1 to TRBJ1-5, with D unclear. The length of the CDR3 is 14 residues. Germline V gene data show CDR1 as KGHDR and CDR2 as SFDVKD. Trimming took 4 bases from V and 6 from J, leaving 12 bases between them. For the CDR3, the DNA is TGTGCCACCAGTGACCAATTTGAGGCTCAGCCCCAGCATTTT. This codes for CATSDQFEAQPQHF.

For this clonotype: An end of the junction differs from the germline gene, which may be a read error. This chain connects TRBV18 to TRBJ1-5, with TRBD1 identical over 9 bases. The V gene's germline CDR1 is KGHSH and CDR2 LQKENI. This CDR3 spans 15 amino acids. The CDR3 bases are TGTGCCAGCTCACCCGACAGGGGGACGGGTCAGCCCCCGCATTTT. As protein: CASSPDRGTGQPPHF.

The chain uses TRBV12-3 or TRBV12-4 and TRBJ1-1; maybe TRBD1 (6 bases). Trimming stripped 6 bases from V and 5 bases from J, with 25 bases between. The CDR3 runs to 17 residues. As DNA, the CDR3 is TGTGCCAGCAGCCGGGACATGCGGGGGGGTTTGACGACTGAAGCTTTCTTT. This encodes CASSRDMRGGLTTEAFF.

The table lists this clonotype with a few counts. This chain connects TRBV19 to TRBJ1-1; 8 bases are shared with TRBD1. V gave up 4 bases and J gave up 4 bases; unmatched junction bases: 2. This CDR3 contains 13 residues. CDR1 and CDR2 from the germline V gene are LNHDA and SQIVND (reference sequence). The CDR3 protein is CASSTTGGTEAFF. The DNA of the CDR3 is TGTGCCAGTAGTACAACAGGGGGCACTGAAGCTTTCTTT.

The chain links TRBV20-1 to TRBJ1-1; D is ambiguous. Germline CDR1 reads DFQATT; CDR2 reads SNEGSKA (reference sequence). Trimming took 6 bases from V and 4 from J, leaving 21 bases between them. The CDR3 covers 15 residues. The CDR3 sequence: CSAQGGSAASTEAFF. DNA of the CDR3: TGCAGTGCCCAAGGTGGTTCAGCAGCATCCACTGAAGCTTTCTTT.

As concerns this clonotype: A much larger clone lies one base from this, so it may be a read error. The genes are TRBV7-2 and TRBJ1-1; D is possibly TRBD1 (5 bases). Germline loops: CDR1 SGHTA, CDR2 FQGNSA. This CDR3 has 13 residues. As DNA, the CDR3 is TGTGCCAGCAGCGAAGGGGTGGGCACTGAATCTTTCTTT. This codes for CASSEGVGTESFF.